These T cell receptor beta chains were read from a single sample in a study of post-analysis software for immune sequencing data. Via MiXCR, TCRdb re-called the PCR reads, giving one row per CDR3 protein. The sample lists 500,000 to 600,000 distinct CDR3 sequences, about 44% seen once, with around 1.7% in the top ten. Sequencing used blood. These receptors all come from a girl under 18 with multiple sclerosis. Both conserved end residues are part of each CDR3. The order of the fields is V gene, J gene, clone size, CDR3 length, CDR3 protein. Clone size, where shown, is once, few, many, or a class for clones that have expanded.

TRBV12-3/TRBV12-4	TRBJ2-1	.	10	CASSIREQFF
TRBV20-1	TRBJ2-7	.	11	CSARGPGEQYF
TRBV24-1	TRBJ2-1	.	17	CATSDRGTSGSSDEQFF
TRBV9	TRBJ2-7	.	18	CASSVGGNLAGGLNEQYF
TRBV20-1	TRBJ2-7	.	14	CSARGGASGYEQYF
TRBV30	TRBJ2-5	.	11	CAWSVRQTQYF
TRBV4-1	TRBJ1-2	few	14	CASSQDPGGYGYTF
TRBV27	.	.	15	CASSTLGQATYEQYF
TRBV10-3	TRBJ2-4	.	17	CAISAVGTSSQKNIQYF
TRBV12-3/TRBV12-4	TRBJ1-6	.	16	CASSLDGTAVNSPLHF
TRBV3-1	TRBJ1-1	.	14	CASSRFTTDTEAFF
TRBV13	TRBJ2-1	few	17	CASSLGGGARGYNEQFF
TRBV20-1	TRBJ2-7	.	16	CSAPVGTGTFLNEQYF
TRBV10-3	TRBJ1-2	.	14	CAISEGVANYGYTF
TRBV2	TRBJ1-6	.	14	CASSVDSFNSPLHF
TRBV7-9	TRBJ1-2	many	17	CASSSGLVHHTNYGYTF
TRBV10-2	TRBJ2-3	.	12	CATSGDTDTQYF
TRBV12-3/TRBV12-4	TRBJ1-2	.	15	CASSSSWTGGAGYTF
TRBV13	TRBJ2-1	.	15	CASSPPGLAGAMRFF
TRBV7-8	TRBJ2-1	.	14	CASSFRTGVNEQFF
TRBV5-1	TRBJ2-1	.	15	CASSLTGVPYNGQFF
TRBV10-3	TRBJ2-1	.	12	CAILGQRNEQFF
TRBV7-6	TRBJ2-1	.	11	CASSVGGEQFF
TRBV7-2	TRBJ1-6	.	15	CASSPFSRPDSPLHF
TRBV20-1	TRBJ2-7	few	17	CSARTGLAGGGSYEQYF
TRBV4-2	TRBJ2-7	many	13	CASSQGTDYEQYF
TRBV24-1	TRBJ2-3	.	14	CATSDGGRADTQYF
TRBV5-1	TRBJ1-4	.	15	CASSSYGGPNEKLFF
TRBV20-1	TRBJ2-1	.	15	CSAKGAAGVLDEQFF
TRBV4-1	TRBJ2-3	.	15	CASSQGRTDTDTQYF
TRBV25-1	TRBJ2-3	few	18	CASSANFRSGSSTDTQYF
TRBV20-1	.	.	16	CSARDWDRGNPYEQYF
TRBV12-3/TRBV12-4	TRBJ2-1	.	17	CASSLGPTGEPTNEQFF
TRBV5-1	TRBJ2-5	.	13	CASSLFPGETRYF
TRBV2	TRBJ2-1	.	15	CASSAYPDAPPEQFF
TRBV4-1	TRBJ2-7	.	15	CASSLADGAGYEQYF
TRBV7-8	TRBJ2-1	.	18	CASSLVVGGQGPYNEQFF